This entry lists 15 T cell receptor beta chains sequenced from one sample in a study of cytomegalovirus exposure and HLA in healthy donors. Amplification used 60 Vbeta primers and 13 Jbeta primers. Profiled with immunoSEQ multiplex PCR; TCRdb holds only in-frame clones, not every one. The sample lists approximately 160,000 clones, approximately 78% occurring once. Sequencing was carried out using PBMCs. These receptors were taken from a girl aged 2 to 10 in good health and CMV-seropositive.

The genes are TRBV30 and TRBJ2-3, with 7 bases that match TRBD2. Germline V CDR1 and CDR2: GTSNPN, SVGIG (reference sequence). The CDR3 covers 14 residues. J gave up 13 bases and V 0 bases, and 13 bases lay outside the gene matches. CDR3: CAWSVAGRPTWKYF. In DNA, the CDR3 is TGTGCCTGGAGTGTGGCCGGGAGGCCTACGTGGAAGTATTTT.

This clone was counted between two and nine times. The CDR3 reads CASSRGGRLYEQYF. CDR3 nucleotides: TGCGCCAGCAGCCGGGGGGGAAGACTCTACGAGCAGTACTTC. The chain employs TRBV4-1 and TRBJ2-7; 7 nucleotides line up with TRBD2. The CDR3 is 14 residues long. Germline CDR1 is MGHRA and CDR2 is YSYEKL. Trimming cost V 4 bases and J 3 bases; bases outside gene matches: 6.

A note on this clone: The sample holds other DNA sequences that translate to the same CDR3. The V and J genes are TRBV28 and TRBJ2-3; 9 bases map to TRBD1. This CDR3 has 15 residues. V was pared by 4 bases and J by 2 bases, with 4 bases of the junction left unmatched. Germline lookup yields CDR1 MDHEN and CDR2 SYDVKM. CDR3 in DNA: TGTGCCAGCAGTTCTGGGACAGGGCACACAGATACGCAGTATTTT. Protein product: CASSSGTGHTDTQYF.

This clone was counted a single time. V gene TRBV18 combines with J gene TRBJ2-6; TRBD1 agrees at 9 bases. The CDR3 has 19 amino acids. Trimming removed 3 bases from V and 3 bases from J; junction bases left unmatched: 12. CDR1 and CDR2 from the germline V gene are KGHSH and LQKENI. The CDR3 DNA reads TGTGCCAGCTCACCCTACAGGGGGCGAGTGTCGGGTGGGGCCAACGTCCTGACTTTC. This codes for CASSPYRGRVSGGANVLTF.

The genes are TRBV5-3 and TRBJ2-2; possible D gene TRBD1, 5 bases. TRBV5-3 is marked as an open reading frame, function uncertain. The CDR3 is 21 amino acids. V lost 3 bases and J 3 bases, leaving 30 bases between the germline ends. CDR3 nucleotide sequence: TGTGCCAGAAGCTCCCGCGCAATAGATTTTACAGGTATTCTCTACACCGGGGAGCTGTTTTTT. It encodes CARSSRAIDFTGILYTGELFF.

CDR3 sequence reads: CASSDSDRGEAFF. In DNA, the CDR3 is TGTGCCAGCAGTGACTCGGACAGGGGAGAAGCTTTCTTT. The chain is built from TRBV6-4 and TRBJ1-1, with 9 bases matching TRBD1. The CDR3 contains 13 residues. Germline V gives CDR1 MRHNA, CDR2 SNTAGT. J gave up 8 bases and V 0 bases, and 1 base lay outside the gene matches.

The chain is built from TRBV5-4 and TRBJ2-5, with TRBD2 matching over 12 bases. This CDR3 has 15 residues. V shed 1 base, J shed 5 bases, and the junction held 3 bases outside the gene matches. CDR1 SGHNT and CDR2 YYREEE come from the germline V gene (reference sequence). CDR3 sequence (DNA): TGTGCCAGCAGCTTGTCCCTAGCGGGAGGGGAGACCCAGTACTTC. Translated: CASSLSLAGGETQYF.

There are a few counts of this clone. The chain uses TRBV6-1 and TRBJ2-5, with 10 bases that match TRBD2. J lost 1 base, V lost 2 bases, and 7 bases had no gene match. Germline lookup yields CDR1 MNHNS and CDR2 SASEGT. The CDR3 is 17 amino acids. The CDR3 loop reads CASSELAGEWAQETQYF. The DNA of the CDR3 is TGTGCCAGCAGTGAACTAGCGGGAGAGTGGGCCCAAGAGACCCAGTACTTC.

The CDR3 here is CATRRGFGVADTEAFF. The CDR3, as DNA: TGTGCCACCCGGAGAGGGTTTGGGGTCGCGGACACTGAAGCTTTCTTT. V and J are TRBV27 and TRBJ1-1; D is ambiguous. The CDR3 has 16 amino acids. CDR1 and CDR2 from the germline V gene are MNHEY and SMNVEV (reference sequence). V shed 10 bases and J shed 3 bases, with 24 bases lying between them.

The chain joins TRBV11-3 to TRBJ2-1, with D perhaps matching TRBD2 (6 bases). V lost 5 bases to trimming and J lost 0 bases, with 11 bases between them. From germline, CDR1 is SGHNT and CDR2 YENEEA. The CDR3 runs 15 residues. CDR3 DNA sequence: TGTGCCAGCAGCCGTGGGACTCTCTCCTACAATGAGCAGTTCTTC. This gives the protein CASSRGTLSYNEQFF.

The chain uses TRBV4-1 and TRBJ1-1, with TRBD1 identical over 9 bases. The CDR3 loop spans 20 amino acids. Per the germline V gene, CDR1 is MGHRA and CDR2 is YSYEKL. Unmatched junction bases numbered 19, after V lost 0 bases and J lost 5 bases. Written as DNA, the CDR3 is TGCGCCAGCAGCCAAGATCGAATACTTAAGACGGACAGGGGAAAAACTGAAGCTTTCTTT. Protein product: CASSQDRILKTDRGKTEAFF.

This chain uses TRBV19 with TRBJ2-1; 12 nucleotides agree with TRBD2. The CDR3 consists of 14 residues. Trimming cost V 7 bases and J 9 bases; bases outside gene matches: 7. Germline assignment: CDR1 LNHDA and CDR2 SQIVND (reference sequence). CDR3 protein: CASTPTSGRSEQFF. The CDR3 DNA is TGTGCCAGTACCCCGACTAGCGGGAGAAGTGAGCAGTTCTTC.

The rearrangement links TRBV30 to TRBJ2-1, with TRBD2 identical over 8 bases. CDR3 length equals 14 residues. Trimming took 0 bases from V and 6 from J; bases not matched to a gene: 4. Germline assignment: CDR1 GTSNPN and CDR2 SVGIG (reference sequence). As DNA, the CDR3 is TGTGCCTGGAGTGTAACCGGGAGGGCCAATGAGCAGTTCTTC. It specifies CAWSVTGRANEQFF.

The chain uses TRBV5-1 and TRBJ2-6, with TRBD1 identical over 10 bases. The length of the CDR3 is 19 residues. J was trimmed by 2 bases and V by 4 bases; bases with no gene match: 12. The germline gives CDR1 SGHRS, CDR2 YFSETQ. CDR3 coding DNA: TGCGCCAGCAGCGTAGTTGGGACAGGGGATACAACTGGGGCCAACGTCCTGACTTTC. Amino acids: CASSVVGTGDTTGANVLTF.

The rearrangement links TRBV27 to TRBJ1-6; no reliable D call. V was pared by 2 bases and J by 10 bases, with 9 bases between. The CDR3 has 13 amino acids. Germline V lookup: CDR1 MNHEY, CDR2 SMNVEV (reference sequence). The CDR3 DNA is TGTGCCAGCAGTTTACGGAGGTACTCACCCCTCCACTTT. Protein sequence: CASSLRRYSPLHF.